Presented here are 4 T cell receptor beta chains from one specimen sequenced in a study of blood T cell repertoires in COVID-19. Here immunoSEQ multiplex PCR was the method, and the copy in TCRdb shows in-frame clones only, minus some. The table shows 90,000 or so clones, with about two thirds occurring only once. Sequencing used peripheral blood. The receptor source for this set is a woman of 80 years or more with acute or convalescent COVID-19.

This clone was found a few times. The V call is TRBV27, the J call TRBJ1-1, with TRBD1 matching 8 bases. Germline V gives CDR1 MNHEY, CDR2 SMNVEV (reference sequence). CDR3 length: 18 amino acids. Losses at the gene ends were 4 bases for V and 1 base for J; bases not matched to a gene: 14. The CDR3 sequence: CASSSPMWQGARNTEAFF. Here the CDR3 DNA reads TGTGCCAGCAGTTCCCCAATGTGGCAGGGGGCGAGGAACACTGAAGCTTTCTTT.

The chain joins TRBV18 to TRBJ1-1, with a possible D match to TRBD1 (6 bases). The CDR3 spans 15 residues. V was pared by 6 bases and J by 5 bases, with 19 bases between. Germline loops: CDR1 KGHSH, CDR2 LQKENI. CDR3 DNA sequence: TGTGCCAGCTCTTCCGACAGGCTGGTCGCGACTGAAGCTTTCTTT. Its protein product is CASSSDRLVATEAFF.

J is TRBJ1-2 and V is TRBV28, with 8 bases identical to TRBD1. The CDR3 is 13 amino acids. J gave up 4 bases and V 7 bases, and 5 bases lay outside the gene matches. From germline, CDR1 is MDHEN and CDR2 SYDVKM. CDR3 residues: CASTTDRAYGYTF. The CDR3 DNA is TGTGCCAGCACTACGGACAGGGCCTATGGCTACACCTTC.

This clone was counted between two and nine times. The rearrangement links TRBV3-1 (or the pseudogene TRBV3-2) to TRBJ2-3; 10 bases map to TRBD2. The germline V gene has CDR1 LGHDT and CDR2 YNNKEL (reference sequence). Unmatched junction bases numbered 9, after V lost 5 bases and J lost 4 bases. The CDR3 runs to 16 residues. Here the CDR3 reads CASSFRRLAGADTQYF. The CDR3 DNA follows: TGTGCCAGCAGCTTCAGGAGGCTAGCGGGGGCAGATACGCAGTATTTT.